The next 29 T cell receptor beta chains were all read from a single sample in a study of blood T cell repertoires in COVID-19. Sequencing used immunoSEQ multiplex PCR; TCRdb keeps in-frame clones, though not all of them. The data hold 85,000 to 130,000 clones, with 82% observed a single time. Specimen: peripheral blood. The receptor set was obtained from a man aged 55 to 69 with acute or convalescent COVID-19.

This chain uses TRBV10-3 with TRBJ1-3; 9 bases match TRBD1. Trimming took 10 bases from V and 3 from J; bases not matched to a gene: 10. Germline V gives CDR1 ENHRY, CDR2 SYGVKD. The CDR3 extends over 15 amino acids. DNA of the CDR3: TGTGCCACCACCGCCGGGACAGGGTTTGGAAACACCATATATTTT. Its protein is CATTAGTGFGNTIYF.

The V and J genes are TRBV18 and TRBJ2-1; 9 positions match TRBD2. Germline CDR1 is KGHSH and CDR2 is LQKENI. The V gene end was trimmed by 2 bases and the J gene end by 4 bases; junction bases not matched to a gene: 3. The CDR3 has 15 amino acids. The DNA of the CDR3 is TGTGCCAGCTCACCAGCGGGAGGGGAATACAATGAGCAGTTCTTC. Translating it yields CASSPAGGEYNEQFF.

The chain joins TRBV18 to TRBJ1-1; tentative D call: TRBD1 (5 bases). The CDR3 is made up of 13 amino acids. V lost 2 bases, J lost 3 bases, and 7 bases lay in between. Germline V CDR1 and CDR2: KGHSH, LQKENI. The CDR3 protein is CASSPGGDTEAFF. The DNA for the CDR3 is TGTGCCAGCTCACCAGGGGGGGACACTGAAGCTTTCTTT. The variable domain in full, completed from reference TRBV18 and TRBJ1-1, reads NAGVMQNPRHLVRRRGQEARLRCSPMKGHSHVYWYRQLPEEGLKFMVYLQKENIIDESGMPKERFSAEFPKEGPSILRIQQVVRGDSAAYFCASSPGGDTEAFFGQGTRLTVV.

J is TRBJ2-3 and V is TRBV7-3, with 10 bases identical to TRBD2. Germline V gene lookup returns CDR1 SGHTA and CDR2 FQGTGA. J gave up 4 bases and V 2 bases, and 6 bases lay outside the gene matches. This CDR3 has 16 amino acids. CDR3: CASSLQAGGNADTQYF. The CDR3 bases are TGTGCCAGCAGCTTACAAGCGGGAGGGAATGCAGATACGCAGTATTTT. Based on the CDR3 plus reference TRBV7-3 and TRBJ2-3, the full variable domain is GAGVSQTPSNKVTEKGKYVELRCDPISGHTALYWYRQSLGQGPEFLIYFQGTGAADDSGLPNDRFFAVRPEGSVSTLKIQRTERGDSAVYLCASSLQAGGNADTQYFGPGTRLTVL.

CDR3 sequence: CASSYTGGTEAFF. The CDR3 coding sequence is TGTGCCAGCAGCTACACAGGGGGGACTGAAGCTTTCTTT. V gene TRBV11-2 combines with J gene TRBJ1-1; 8 bases are shared with TRBD1. The V and J ends lost 4 bases and 5 bases, in that order; junction bases with no gene match: 3. CDR3 length equals 13 residues. The germline gives CDR1 SGHAT, CDR2 FQNNGV.

V is TRBV6-2 or TRBV6-3 and J is TRBJ2-5; perhaps TRBD1 as D (6 bases). The CDR3 totals 13 residues. Germline CDR1 reads MNHEY; CDR2 reads SVGEGT. The V and J ends lost 5 bases and 4 bases respectively, with 11 bases between them. CDR3 protein: CASSLQGGETQYF. CDR3 nucleotide sequence: TGTGCCAGCAGTCTACAGGGTGGAGAGACCCAGTACTTC.

The gene calls are TRBV19 and TRBJ1-6; 7 bases are a match to TRBD1. Germline V lookup: CDR1 LNHDA, CDR2 SQIVND (reference sequence). This CDR3 comprises 15 residues. V trimming: 4 bases; J trimming: 6 bases; junction bases outside the gene matches: 6. CDR3 region: CASSTSTGTNSPLHF. The CDR3 bases are TGTGCCAGTAGTACCTCGACAGGGACTAATTCACCCCTCCACTTT.

V gene TRBV3-1 (or the pseudogene TRBV3-2) combines with J gene TRBJ2-7, with D possibly TRBD1 on 5 matching bases. V was clipped by 6 bases and J by 3 bases, with 9 bases between them. Germline V gene sequence: CDR1 LGHDT, CDR2 YNNKEL (reference sequence). This CDR3 contains 12 residues. CDR3 loop: CASSLQDYEQYF. The CDR3 DNA reads TGTGCCAGCAGTTTACAGGACTACGAGCAGTACTTC.

This chain joins TRBV5-6 and TRBJ2-3; TRBD2 might be the D (6 bases). The CDR3 length is 14 residues. With 3 bases removed from V and 0 bases from J, the gap between germline ends came to 8 bases. Germline CDR1 is SGHDT and CDR2 is YYEEEE. The CDR3 spells CASSSRGSTDTQYF. The CDR3 DNA reads TGTGCCAGCAGCTCACGGGGGAGCACAGATACGCAGTATTTT.

The chain recombines TRBV7-2 with TRBJ2-6; 12 positions match TRBD2. Germline lookup yields CDR1 SGHTA and CDR2 FQGNSA. The J segment lost 0 bases and the V segment lost 5 bases, leaving 5 bases of the junction unmatched. CDR3 size: 18 residues. The CDR3 here is CASSPGLAGSSGANVLTF. The CDR3 DNA reads TGTGCCAGCAGCCCCGGACTAGCGGGGAGCTCTGGGGCCAACGTCCTGACTTTC. Full variable domain (rest looked up from reference TRBV7-2 and TRBJ2-6): GAGVSQSPSNKVTEKGKDVELRCDPISGHTALYWYRQSLGQGLEFLIYFQGNSAPDKSGLPSDRFSAERTGGSVSTLTIQRTQQEDSAVYLCASSPGLAGSSGANVLTFGAGSRLTVL.

The chain joins TRBV30 to TRBJ2-5; 13 nucleotides line up with TRBD2. The trim removed 5 bases at V and 5 bases at J, leaving 5 bases unmatched. The CDR3 spans 14 residues. Germline values: CDR1 GTSNPN, CDR2 SVGIG (reference sequence). The CDR3 bases are TGTGCCTGGGCCGCGACTAGCGGGGGGGAGACCCAGTACTTC. Residues: CAWAATSGGETQYF.

J is TRBJ2-4 and V is TRBV5-3; 7 nucleotides agree with TRBD1. TRBV5-3 is placed among ORFs of uncertain function. The CDR3 runs 16 residues. The V segment lost 2 bases and the J segment 9 bases; nucleotides outside the gene matches: 14. CDR3 in amino acids: CARSFKRPGTEVIQYF. Here the CDR3 DNA reads TGTGCCAGAAGCTTCAAAAGACCCGGGACAGAGGTCATTCAGTACTTC.

The chain couples TRBV6-4 to TRBJ2-3, with D uncertain. V lost 5 bases and J lost 3, with 9 bases in between. The CDR3 contains 13 residues. Germline-derived CDR1 and CDR2 are MRHNA and SNTAGT. As DNA, the CDR3 is TGTGCCAGCAGTCTAGAGAGAACAGATACGCAGTATTTT. Protein product: CASSLERTDTQYF.

This clone turned up a few times. The chain is built from TRBV5-1 and TRBJ2-7; weak D call: TRBD2 (6 bases). Trimming removed 4 bases from V and 5 bases from J, with 10 bases in between. The CDR3 has 12 amino acids. In germline, CDR1 is SGHRS, CDR2 YFSETQ. CDR3 sequence (DNA): TGCGCCAGCAGCCTTCGCGGGGACGAGCAGTACTTC. It translates to CASSLRGDEQYF.

The chain employs TRBV30 and TRBJ2-7, with a tentative D call TRBD1 (5 bases). The V end lost 1 base, the J end lost 9 bases, and 22 bases lay between the germline ends. The CDR3 is made up of 15 amino acids. Germline V gene sequence: CDR1 GTSNPN, CDR2 SVGIG (reference sequence). The CDR3, as DNA: TGTGCCTGGAGTGACGCTGGGGCACCGGTTCGGTGGCAGTACTTC. Its protein is CAWSDAGAPVRWQYF.

V is TRBV9 and J is TRBJ2-7; perhaps TRBD2 as D (6 bases). Germline V gives CDR1 SGDLS, CDR2 YYNGEE. The CDR3 extends over 14 amino acids. The germline V and J ends were trimmed by 0 bases and 2 bases, with 9 bases remaining between them. The DNA for the CDR3 is TGTGCCAGCAGCGTAGACGGGGGAACCTACGAGCAGTACTTC. As protein: CASSVDGGTYEQYF.

The rearrangement joins TRBV12-5 to TRBJ1-5; D gene ambiguous. The CDR3 has 14 residues. Germline CDR1 reads LGHNT; CDR2 reads FRNRAP. V was pared by 7 bases and J by 0 bases, with 10 bases between. The DNA of the CDR3 is TGTGCTAGTGCGTACGTACTTAGCAATCAGCCCCAGCATTTT. Its protein is CASAYVLSNQPQHF. The variable domain in full, with the rest retrieved from reference TRBV12-5 and TRBJ1-5, is DARVTQTPRHKVTEMGQEVTMRCQPILGHNTVFWYRQTMMQGLELLAYFRNRAPLDDSGMPKDRFSAEMPDATLATLKIQPSEPRDSAVYFCASAYVLSNQPQHFGDGTRLSIL.

V gene TRBV6-5 combines with J gene TRBJ1-1; TRBD1 aligns across 7 bases. CDR1 and CDR2 from the germline V gene are MNHEY and SVGAGI. The CDR3 spans 15 residues. V dropped 7 bases and J dropped 2; count of bases not matched to a gene: 10. CDR3 protein: CASKRQGVVNTEAFF. The CDR3 nucleotides read TGTGCCAGCAAACGGCAGGGGGTTGTCAACACTGAAGCTTTCTTT.

V is TRBV5-1 and J is TRBJ1-6, with 8 bases identical to TRBD1. This CDR3 contains 16 residues. V dropped 3 bases and J dropped 5; count of bases not matched to a gene: 7. Germline assignment: CDR1 SGHRS and CDR2 YFSETQ. CDR3 nucleotides: TGCGCCAGCAGCTCCCAGGGGGCGTTGGATAATTCACCCCTCCACTTT. It codes for CASSSQGALDNSPLHF. Full variable domain (remainder filled in from reference TRBV5-1 and TRBJ1-6): KAGVTQTPRYLIKTRGQQVTLSCSPISGHRSVSWYQQTPGQGLQFLFEYFSETQRNKGNFPGRFSGRQFSNSRSEMNVSTLELGDSALYLCASSSQGALDNSPLHFGNGTRLTVT.

This clone has more than one count but fewer than ten. The J gene is TRBJ2-1, the V gene TRBV9, with D possibly matching TRBD1 (6 bases). Per the germline V gene, CDR1 is SGDLS and CDR2 is YYNGEE. The germline V and J ends were trimmed by 1 base and 1 base, with 15 bases remaining between them. The CDR3 spans 17 residues. The CDR3 spells CASSVSSWGRSYNEQFF. The CDR3 nucleotides are TGTGCCAGCAGCGTAAGTTCCTGGGGGCGTTCCTACAATGAGCAGTTCTTC. The full variable domain, its missing parts supplied by reference TRBV9 and TRBJ2-1, is DSGVTQTPKHLITATGQRVTLRCSPRSGDLSVYWYQQSLDQGLQFLIQYYNGEERAKGNILERFSAQQFPDLHSELNLSSLELGDSALYFCASSVSSWGRSYNEQFFGPGTRLTVL.

This chain joins TRBV6-5 and TRBJ1-1; 8 nucleotides agree with TRBD1. The V segment lost 2 bases and the J segment 0 bases; nucleotides outside the gene matches: 5. Germline loops: CDR1 MNHEY, CDR2 SVGAGI. The CDR3 covers 16 residues. The DNA of the CDR3 is TGTGCCAGCAGTTACAAGTCGACAGGGGTGAACACTGAAGCTTTCTTT. As protein: CASSYKSTGVNTEAFF.

The chain is built from TRBV11-3 and TRBJ2-7; TRBD2 agrees at 12 bases. The CDR3 runs to 16 residues. The V segment lost 3 bases and the J segment 3 bases; nucleotides outside the gene matches: 6. Germline CDR1 is SGHNT and CDR2 is YENEEA. CDR3 sequence reads: CASSFLPSGGDYEQYF. In nucleotides, the CDR3 is TGTGCCAGCAGCTTCCTACCTAGCGGGGGGGACTACGAGCAGTACTTC.

The rearrangement joins TRBV19 to TRBJ1-6; TRBD1 agrees at 7 bases. This CDR3 has 13 amino acids. V was pared by 5 bases and J by 13 bases, with 8 bases of the junction left unmatched. Germline CDR1 is LNHDA and CDR2 is SQIVND (reference sequence). The CDR3 nucleotides are TGTGCCAGTAGTGAGACAGGGCCCGATCCCCTCCACTTT. Translated, it gives CASSETGPDPLHF.

The genes are TRBV30 and TRBJ2-1; 8 bases map to TRBD1. The CDR3 contains 13 residues. V lost 3 bases to trimming and J lost 7 bases; unmatched junction nucleotides: 5. From germline, CDR1 is GTSNPN and CDR2 SVGIG (reference sequence). DNA for the CDR3: TGTGCCTGGAGAGGGACAGGAAAGAATGAGCAGTTCTTC. Its protein is CAWRGTGKNEQFF.

V and J are TRBV28 and TRBJ1-2, with 7 nucleotides matching TRBD1. Trimming removed 5 bases from V and 3 bases from J; junction bases left unmatched: 6. Germline values: CDR1 MDHEN, CDR2 SYDVKM. The CDR3 spans 14 residues. The CDR3 sequence is CASSPGDSHYGYTF. DNA for the CDR3: TGTGCCAGCAGTCCAGGGGACAGTCACTATGGCTACACCTTC.

The V and J genes are TRBV6-1 and TRBJ1-3, with 8 nucleotides matching TRBD1. Germline assignment: CDR1 MNHNS and CDR2 SASEGT. V shed 4 bases, J shed 2 bases, and the junction held 7 bases outside the gene matches. This CDR3 contains 16 residues. The chain's CDR3 is CASSAQGAVAGNTIYF. CDR3 coding DNA: TGTGCCAGCAGTGCCCAGGGGGCCGTGGCTGGAAACACCATATATTTT.

The rearrangement links TRBV2 to TRBJ1-6, with 7 positions matching TRBD1. The germline V gene encodes CDR1 SNHLY and CDR2 FYNNEI. V lost 3 bases and J lost 6; bases outside the gene matches: 2. The CDR3 spans 14 residues. CDR3 in amino acids: CASSDAGGNSPLHF. CDR3 sequence (DNA): TGTGCCAGCAGTGACGCAGGGGGTAATTCACCCCTCCACTTT.

The chain has TRBV12-3 or TRBV12-4 and TRBJ1-1; D is perhaps TRBD1 (6 bases). The CDR3 has 11 residues. Trimming took 7 bases from V and 3 from J, leaving 6 bases between them. CDR3 sequence reads: CASKGDTEAFF. The CDR3 bases are TGTGCCAGCAAGGGGGACACTGAAGCTTTCTTT.

Note on this clone: This specimen includes other DNA sequences encoding the same CDR3. The chain links TRBV6-6 to TRBJ1-3; D remains unclear. The germline V and J ends were trimmed by 5 bases and 0 bases, with 20 bases remaining between them. The CDR3 sequence is 18 residues long. Germline CDR1 is MNHNY and CDR2 is SVGAGI (reference sequence). The CDR3 region has the DNA TGTGCCAGCAGTCTGACTACTAAACTGTTCCGCTCTGGAAACACCATATATTTT. It yields the protein CASSLTTKLFRSGNTIYF.